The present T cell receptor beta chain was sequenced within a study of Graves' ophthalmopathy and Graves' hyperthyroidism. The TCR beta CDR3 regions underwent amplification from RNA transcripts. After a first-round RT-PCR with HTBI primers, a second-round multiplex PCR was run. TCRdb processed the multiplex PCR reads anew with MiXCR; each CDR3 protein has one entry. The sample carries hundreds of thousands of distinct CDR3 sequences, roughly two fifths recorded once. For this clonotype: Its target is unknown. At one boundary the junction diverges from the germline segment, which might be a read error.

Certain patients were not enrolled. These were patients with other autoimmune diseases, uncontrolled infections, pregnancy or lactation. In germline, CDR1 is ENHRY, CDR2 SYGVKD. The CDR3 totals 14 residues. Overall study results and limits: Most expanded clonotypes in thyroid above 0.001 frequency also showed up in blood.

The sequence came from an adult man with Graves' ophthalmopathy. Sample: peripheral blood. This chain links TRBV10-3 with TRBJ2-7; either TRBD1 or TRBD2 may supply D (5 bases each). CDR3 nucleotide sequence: TGTGCCAGCAGTAGGTCGGGACGGCTCTACGAGCAGTACTTC. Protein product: CASSRSGRLYEQYF.